This T cell receptor (beta chain) was identified in a study of T-cell memory formation after mild COVID-19. The germline V gene encodes CDR1 LGHNA and CDR2 YNFKEQ. The germline V and J ends were trimmed by 4 bases and 6 bases, with 14 bases remaining between them. CDR3 length equals 14 residues. TCRdb reprocessed the 5' RACE reads with MiXCR, giving one entry per CDR3 protein. This table has some 450,000 distinct CDR3 sequences, around 20% appearing once. What was sequenced was PBMCs or a T cell subset sorted from them (not recorded which). The receptor was isolated from an adult woman who had mild COVID-19 (a few samples of this study predate the infection). Cell type and time point are not known. The gene calls are TRBV4-2 and TRBJ2-3; D is ambiguous. DNA for the CDR3: TGTGCCAGCAGCCTCCCCCCTGCTCTCGATACGCAGTATTTT. Protein sequence: CASSLPPALDTQYF.